This is a list of T cell receptor beta chains from one sample in a study of technical replicates of blood from several donors. Profiled with immunoSEQ multiplex PCR; TCRdb holds only in-frame clones, not every one. The data show around 68,000 clones, about 97% seen once. Sequencing input: T cells isolated from PBMCs. The receptor source for this set is a human donor in good health. CDR3s include the opening cysteine and the closing phenylalanine or tryptophan. D genes are given only for firm matches. Rows may omit the clone size; those that give it use once, few, many or a size class.

D,V,size,J,DNA,CDR3
-,TRBV2,-,TRBJ2-7,TGTGCCAGCAGTGGTAACTACGAGCAGTACTTC,CASSGNYEQYF
-,TRBV7-3,-,TRBJ1-2,TGTGCCAGCAGCTTAGGGCAGGGTTATGGCTACACCTTC,CASSLGQGYGYTF
-,TRBV29-1,-,TRBJ2-7,TGCAGCGTTGAAGGCGGCCAGGGGATCGAGCAGTACTTC,CSVEGGQGIEQYF
TRBD2,TRBV11-3,-,TRBJ2-7,TGTGCCAGCAGCTTAGAACCGGGACTAGCGGGAGTTGAGCAGTACTTC,CASSLEPGLAGVEQYF
-,TRBV7-2,-,TRBJ2-2,TGTGCCAGCAGCTTTAGACTGAACACCGGGGAGCTGTTTTTT,CASSFRLNTGELFF
-,TRBV7-8,-,TRBJ2-7,TGTGCCAGCAGCTTAGCGATTACTCTAGGAGGGCCCTCCTACGAGCAGTACTTC,CASSLAITLGGPSYEQYF
TRBD2,TRBV5-3,-,TRBJ2-7,TGTGCCAGAAGCTACCAGCGGGAAACTTCGTACGAGCAGTACTTC,CARSYQRETSYEQYF
-,TRBV7-9,-,TRBJ2-7,TGTGCCAGCAGCTTATCAAGGACTTTCTACGAGCAGTACTTC,CASSLSRTFYEQYF
-,TRBV30,once,TRBJ1-5,TGTGCCTGGAGTGTTGTGCAGGGCGGACAGCCCCAGCATTTT,CAWSVVQGGQPQHF
-,TRBV9,-,TRBJ1-1,TGTGCCAGCAGCGGGGGAGGAAGGGCTGAAGCTTTCTTT,CASSGGGRAEAFF
TRBD2,TRBV28,-,TRBJ2-7,TGTGCCAGCAGTGTAGGACTAGCGGGTTACGAGCAGTACTTC,CASSVGLAGYEQYF
-,TRBV28,once,TRBJ1-5,TGTGCCAGCAGTTTATTATCAGGGAAGGGCCATCAGCCCCAGCATTTT,CASSLLSGKGHQPQHF
-,TRBV5-4,-,TRBJ1-2,TGTGCCAGCAGCTTGATTCGCGACTTCTATGGCTACACCTTC,CASSLIRDFYGYTF
-,TRBV27,-,TRBJ2-7,TGTGCCAGCAGTTTAAGAGGGCCTAGCTCCTACGAGCAGTACTTC,CASSLRGPSSYEQYF
TRBD2,TRBV7-2,-,TRBJ2-1,TGTGCCAGCAGCTTAGAAGCGGGATGGGCGAATGAGCAGTTCTTC,CASSLEAGWANEQFF
-,TRBV19,-,TRBJ2-3,TGTGCCAGTAGTATAGATCTGAGGGAGGTACCAGATACGCAGTATTTT,CASSIDLREVPDTQYF
-,TRBV4-3,-,TRBJ1-3,TGCGCCAGCAGCCAAGATCCGAGAGACTCGGAAGGAAACACCATATATTTT,CASSQDPRDSEGNTIYF
-,TRBV27,-,TRBJ1-1,TGTGCCAGCAGTTTAGGAAGGGGGAGCACTGAAGCTTTCTTT,CASSLGRGSTEAFF
-,TRBV20-1,-,TRBJ1-1,TGCAGTGCCTCAGTGAACACTGAAGCTTTCTTT,CSASVNTEAFF
TRBD1,TRBV4-3,-,TRBJ1-2,TGCGCCAGCAGCCAAGATTCATGGCAGGGGGTCTATGGCTACACCTTC,CASSQDSWQGVYGYTF
TRBD1,TRBV19,-,TRBJ1-1,TGTGCCAGTAGCAGGGGGGTGAACACTGAAGCTTTCTTT,CASSRGVNTEAFF
TRBD1,TRBV2,once,TRBJ2-2,TGTGCCAGCCGGGGACAGGGGAACACCGGGGAGCTGTTTTTT,CASRGQGNTGELFF
TRBD2,TRBV28,-,TRBJ2-7,TGTGCCAGCAGGACCCTAGCGGAGGGATACGAGCAGTACTTC,CASRTLAEGYEQYF
-,TRBV11-2,-,TRBJ1-2,TGTGCCAGCAGCCCGGCGGGGGGGGACTATGGCTACACCTTC,CASSPAGGDYGYTF
TRBD2,TRBV7-3,once,TRBJ2-3,TGTGCCAGCAGCTGCCAGCGGGAGGGCCAGTCATCCAAAGATACGCAGTATTTT,CASSCQREGQSSKDTQYF
TRBD2,TRBV29-1,-,TRBJ2-1,TGCAGCGTCGAAGGACTAGCGGGTGCTTTTGAGCAGTTCTTC,CSVEGLAGAFEQFF
-,TRBV10-3,-,TRBJ1-1,TGTGCCATCAGTGATAGAGGATTCACTGAAGCTTTCTTT,CAISDRGFTEAFF
TRBD1,TRBV5-1,-,TRBJ1-5,TGCGCCAGCAGCTACGGGACAGGAAATCAGCCCCAGCATTTT,CASSYGTGNQPQHF
TRBD1,TRBV7-2,-,TRBJ1-3,TGTGCCAGCAGCCTAACGACAGGGTCAGGAAACACCATATATTTT,CASSLTTGSGNTIYF
-,TRBV4-1,-,TRBJ2-2,TGCGCCAGCAGCCAAGCGGTCGGCAGGGAGGCCACCGGGGAGCTGTTTTTT,CASSQAVGREATGELFF
-,TRBV6-5,-,TRBJ1-2,TGTGCCAGCAGGACATACAGGGATGGCTACACCTTC,CASRTYRDGYTF
-,TRBV28,-,TRBJ2-2,TGTGCCAGCATCTCTGGGAGGAGAACCGGGGAGCTGTTTTTT,CASISGRRTGELFF
TRBD2,TRBV7-9,once,TRBJ2-1,TGTGCCAGCAGCCCTCTGGGGGGGAGCTCCTACAATGAGCAGTTCTTC,CASSPLGGSSYNEQFF
-,TRBV29-1,-,TRBJ2-5,TGCAGCGTTGCATTTGAGACCCAGTACTTC,CSVAFETQYF
-,TRBV9,-,TRBJ2-2,TGTGCCAGCAGCGTAAATGCAGGGGTAACCGGGGAGCTGTTTTTT,CASSVNAGVTGELFF
TRBD1,TRBV19,-,TRBJ2-7,TGTGCCAGTAGTACTCCCGGGACAGCCTCCTACGAGCAGTACTTC,CASSTPGTASYEQYF
-,TRBV6-5,-,TRBJ2-1,TGTGCCAGCAGTTACGGGGGGAGCTCCTACAATGAGCAGTTCTTC,CASSYGGSSYNEQFF
-,TRBV27,-,TRBJ1-1,TGTGCCAGCAGTTTAGGAGACGAAGCTTTCTTT,CASSLGDEAFF
-,TRBV4-3,-,TRBJ2-2,TGCGCCAGCAGCCAAAACCTCTGGGGGAGGACCGCCTTCGGGGAGCTGTTTTTT,CASSQNLWGRTAFGELFF
-,TRBV19,-,TRBJ2-2,TGTGCCAGTAGTTACCTACACACCGGGGAGCTGTTTTTT,CASSYLHTGELFF
TRBD2,TRBV6-6,-,TRBJ2-7,TGTGCCAGCAGCCTTCCCGGGACTACATCTTTCTACGAGCAGTACTTC,CASSLPGTTSFYEQYF
-,TRBV19,-,TRBJ1-5,TGTGCCAGTAGTAGTCCAGGGCAGCCCCAGCATTTT,CASSSPGQPQHF
-,TRBV10-3,-,TRBJ2-7,TGTGCCATCAGTGAGTACCCCCCCGGTAACTCCTACGAGCAGTACTTC,CAISEYPPGNSYEQYF
TRBD2,TRBV28,-,TRBJ2-3,TGTGCCAGCAGTACGCTAGCGGTATCAGATACGCAGTATTTT,CASSTLAVSDTQYF
TRBD1,TRBV7-2,-,TRBJ2-3,TGTGCCAGCAGCTTAGTAGGGGGCGGCACAGATACGCAGTATTTT,CASSLVGGGTDTQYF
TRBD1,TRBV4-2,-,TRBJ1-1,TGTGCCAGCAGCCCACTATATCCCGAACCGGGACAGGGAGAAACTGAAGCTTTCTTT,CASSPLYPEPGQGETEAFF
-,TRBV5-5,once,TRBJ2-3,TGTGCCAGCAGCTTGACAGGGCCCGCAGATACGCAGTATTTT,CASSLTGPADTQYF
-,TRBV4-3,-,TRBJ2-2,TGCGCCAGCAGCCAAGTCCTGGAGTCGGAGAAGGCGAACACCGGGGAGCTGTTTTTT,CASSQVLESEKANTGELFF
-,TRBV29-1,-,TRBJ2-2,TGCAGCGCATACCTGACAGGTGGCGGCTACACCGGGGAGCTGTTTTTT,CSAYLTGGGYTGELFF
TRBD1,TRBV10-3,-,TRBJ2-3,TGTGCCATCACAAACGACAGGGCTCGCACAGATACGCAGTATTTT,CAITNDRARTDTQYF
-,TRBV5-6,-,TRBJ1-1,TGTGCCAGCAGCTTCGGAGGAGGGAACACTGAAGCTTTCTTT,CASSFGGGNTEAFF
TRBD1,TRBV10-2,-,TRBJ2-7,TGCGCCAGCAGACCGGGACAGGGGACCTACGAGCAGTACTTC,CASRPGQGTYEQYF
-,TRBV11-3,once,TRBJ1-2,TGTGCCAGCAGCTTAACGGACAAGAACTATGGCTACACCTTC,CASSLTDKNYGYTF
-,TRBV19,-,TRBJ2-1,TGTGCCAGTAGTATAGGGGACTCCTCCTACAATGAGCAGTTCTTC,CASSIGDSSYNEQFF